The 2 T cell receptor beta chains in this list originate from one sample, sequenced in a study of lymphopenia after photon versus proton radiotherapy. TCRdb keeps only in-frame clones here, not all; method: immunoSEQ multiplex PCR. The sample contains more than 70,000 clones, around 80% of which appear only once. This specimen was peripheral blood, taken from a patient treated with proton-based radiotherapy. Every receptor here comes from a man in his sixties with pancreatic cancer.

The chain is built from TRBV7-2 and TRBJ1-1, with 8 nucleotides matching TRBD1. Germline lookup yields CDR1 SGHTA and CDR2 FQGNSA. V was pared by 0 bases and J by 1 base, with 7 bases of the junction left unmatched. The CDR3 sequence is 17 residues long. CDR3 loop: CASSLARIGTGNTEAFF. The CDR3 nucleotides are TGTGCCAGCAGCTTAGCCAGAATTGGGACAGGGAACACTGAAGCTTTCTTT.

This chain connects TRBV2 to TRBJ2-2; D may be TRBD1 or TRBD2 (6 bases each). The germline gives CDR1 SNHLY, CDR2 FYNNEI. Trimming pared 7 bases from V and 4 bases from J, leaving 19 bases between. The CDR3 runs to 16 residues. In DNA, the CDR3 is TGTGCCAGCAAAGATCGGACGGGGGCGCGCACCGGGGAGCTGTTTTTT. Protein sequence: CASKDRTGARTGELFF. Drawing the rest from reference TRBV2 and TRBJ2-2, the complete variable domain is EPEVTQTPSHQVTQMGQEVILRCVPISNHLYFYWYRQILGQKVEFLVSFYNNEISEKSEIFDDQFSVERPDGSNFTLKIRSTKLEDSAMYFCASKDRTGARTGELFFGEGSRLTVL.